This T cell receptor beta chain is from a study of T-cell memory formation after mild COVID-19. Study at large: Largely donor-specific TCR clusters were found.

One entry per CDR3 protein results from TCRdb running MiXCR on the 5' RACE reads. The sample has about 500,000 distinct CDR3 sequences, around 21% seen once. V trimming: 3 bases; J trimming: 7 bases; junction bases outside the gene matches: 5. CDR3 length: 13 amino acids. The specimen was PBMCs or a T cell subset sorted from them (not recorded which). This chain links TRBV12-3 or TRBV12-4 with TRBJ1-1, with TRBD1 matching over 7 bases. The source is an adult woman who had mild COVID-19 (a few samples of this study predate the infection). Cell type and time point are not known. The CDR3 region is CASSLSGGGEAFF. In nucleotides, the CDR3 is TGTGCCAGCAGTTTGTCAGGGGGTGGTGAAGCTTTCTTT.